The following is a T cell receptor beta chain sequence with its context. There are a few counts of this clonotype. The antigen it binds to is not known. Nothing much larger sits one base from this clone, and base qualities are not available. Found in a library prepared for alpha chains, this beta chain is an off-target read, and its abundance has little meaning. Library preparation was by 5' RACE. The reads were generated on a NextSeq 500. To allow correction of PCR and sequencing errors, the TCR library protocol tagged every TCR cDNA molecule with a unique molecular identifier. The original methods were these. TCR identification, UMI-based error correction and CDR3 extraction were performed with Decombinator tools. Expanded TCRs were defined as those above a frequency of 2 per 1,000, corresponding to the top 1% of the tumor frequency distribution. Expanded tumor TCRs were classed as regional if statistically deemed absent (corrected P<0.05) from at least one tumor region, otherwise ubiquitous. Each repertoire was subsampled 100 times to 5,000 TCRs, after which Renyi diversity was computed with the R vegan package. CDR3 similarity networks were constructed using string-kernel similarity of amino acid triplets, with links drawn between CDR3s whose pairwise similarity was above 0.82. TCRdb reprocessed the public reads (quality trimming at Q25 with fastp, clone calling with MiXCR) and kept in-frame beta chains. Merged by CDR3 protein, the rows form single entries marked with the most common genes and DNA. TCRdb's processing, not the study's, gives the V and J calls here. The sample table contains some 16,000 distinct CDR3 sequences; only one count was recorded for around 7.1% of them. The ten most abundant clones make up around 20% of the sample.

This entry comes from a study of spatial heterogeneity in lung cancer (dated by TCRdb to about 2019). Background for the entire study: Beta-chain transcripts were consistently detected in greater numbers than alpha-chain transcripts, which likely reflects a higher abundance of beta-chain transcripts. In tumor regions, TCR transcript counts showed a strong correlation with a T cell transcriptional module score derived from matched bulk RNA-seq. In the raw uncorrected reads, each unique combination of TCR and UMI appeared on average more than ten times. The study quantitatively compared TCR alpha and beta repertoires across multiple tumor regions, matched nontumor lung and blood in non-small cell lung cancer. TCR repertoire features were related to nonsynonymous mutation counts determined by whole-exome sequencing of tumor tissue. Both alpha and beta chains were TCR-sequenced in around 230 tumor regions, about 69 matched nontumor lung samples and around 54 PBMC samples obtained at surgery.

The junction carries 18 bases between V and J, which are trimmed by 1 base and 3 bases respectively. From the cysteine through the phenylalanine, the CDR3 covers 16 amino acids. The kept DNA is CDR3 alone, 48 bases in frame from the first base. The germline V gene encodes CDR1 DFQATT and CDR2 SNEGSKA (reference sequence). Findings and caveats that apply to the study as a whole: The tumor nonsynonymous mutation count correlated with the number of expanded alpha and beta TCRs within the tumor. Counts of ubiquitous and regional expanded TCRs correlated with counts of ubiquitous and regional nonsynonymous mutations, respectively. Confirming at a functional level the hypothesis that regional TCRs recognize regional mutations was considered to require additional single-cell paired TCR alpha and beta sequencing. Estimated TCR-seq coverage of tumor T cells was only around 7.1% for alpha chains and 13% for beta chains.

Sample time point, as interpreted from the label and publication: sample taken at primary tumor resection. The donors were more than 60 patients from the lung TRACERx cohort who had early-stage, untreated non-small cell lung cancer. For TCR sequencing, whole RNA was extracted from tumor and nontumor lung tissue, or from cryopreserved PBMC samples, and no cell sorting was done. A patient was chosen for TCR sequencing only when enough RNA was available from at least two tumor regions. A lung pathologist reviewed the tumor and adjacent nontumor lung specimens before the specimens were selected. This chain joins TRBV20-1 to TRBJ2-5, with the D gene uncertain. Sequencing was performed on lung tumor tissue, taken at surgery. The sequence was collected from a female donor with early-stage non-small cell lung cancer. The nucleotide sequence is given as TGCAGTGCTAGAGTGGTGAAAAACGAAAAAGAAGAGACCCAGTACTTC. Translated, this gives CSARVVKNEKEETQYF.